Below are 28 T cell receptor beta chains sequenced from a single sample in a study of Graves' ophthalmopathy and Graves' hyperthyroidism. Scientists amplified the TCR beta CDR3 regions from RNA transcripts. HTBI primers served in a first-round RT-PCR, which a second-round multiplex PCR followed. One entry per CDR3 protein, called by TCRdb with MiXCR from the multiplex PCR reads. The sample contains over 200,000 distinct CDR3 sequences, just under 30% of which appear only once. Sequenced input: peripheral blood. The source of these receptors is a man in his fifties or sixties with Graves' ophthalmopathy.

The genes are TRBV18 and TRBJ2-7; weak D call: TRBD2 (5 bases). The V and J ends lost 2 bases and 5 bases respectively, with 10 bases between them. Germline CDR1 and CDR2: KGHSH and LQKENI. The CDR3 has 13 residues. The CDR3 protein is CASSPVGDHEQYF. The CDR3 bases are TGTGCCAGCTCACCAGTGGGAGACCACGAGCAGTACTTC.

This clonotype has a count of ten or more. V and J are TRBV6-1 and TRBJ1-1, with D perhaps TRBD1 (5 bases). V gave up 0 bases and J gave up 7 bases, with 9 bases separating them. The CDR3 consists of 13 residues. The germline V gene encodes CDR1 MNHNS and CDR2 SASEGT. As DNA, the CDR3 is TGTGCCAGCAGTGAAGCGGGGGGGGTTGAAGCTTTCTTT. Encoded protein: CASSEAGGVEAFF.

The chain is built from TRBV30 and TRBJ1-6; the D is unclear. CDR1 and CDR2 (germline): GTSNPN, SVGIG (reference sequence). Trimming removed 4 bases from V and 0 bases from J, with 10 bases in between. The CDR3 is 15 amino acids. CDR3 in DNA: TGTGCCTGGAACACGGGAAACTCCTATAATTCACCCCTCCACTTT. This translates into CAWNTGNSYNSPLHF.

This clonotype has at least ten counts. This sequence joins TRBV5-1 and TRBJ1-3, with unresolved D. Germline assignment: CDR1 SGHRS and CDR2 YFSETQ. The CDR3 length is 14 residues. Trimming took off 0 bases at V and 3 bases at J, with 7 bases between the two ends. DNA for the CDR3: TGCGCCAGCAGCTTGGCCGGGTTTGGAAACACCATATATTTT. Translated, it gives CASSLAGFGNTIYF.

This clonotype came up a few times. J is TRBJ1-2 and V is TRBV6-1; TRBD1 matches 10 bases. CDR1 MNHNS and CDR2 SASEGT come from the germline V gene. This CDR3 is built from 11 residues. V was clipped by 8 bases and J by 6 bases; unmatched bases: 0. DNA of the CDR3: TGTGCCAGCGGGACAGGGGATGGCTACACCTTC. As protein: CASGTGDGYTF.

This clonotype came up many times. This chain joins TRBV10-3 and TRBJ2-5; D ambiguous. CDR1 ENHRY and CDR2 SYGVKD come from the germline V gene. The length of the CDR3 is 14 residues. The V end was cut by 6 bases, the J end by 2 bases, with 13 bases between. The CDR3 sequence is CAIRAPGPQETQYF. The CDR3 DNA reads as TGTGCCATCAGGGCCCCGGGCCCTCAAGAGACCCAGTACTTC.

This clonotype was seen a few times. The J gene is TRBJ1-5, the V gene TRBV19, with no clear D. The CDR3 extends over 13 amino acids. The germline V gene encodes CDR1 LNHDA and CDR2 SQIVND (reference sequence). V lost 5 bases and J lost 5, with 10 bases in between. CDR3 region: CASSFFRDQPQHF. The CDR3 nucleotides read TGTGCCAGTAGTTTTTTCCGGGATCAGCCCCAGCATTTT.

This clonotype was seen many times. The chain links TRBV5-1 to TRBJ1-6; 9 bases are a match to TRBD1. The germline gives CDR1 SGHRS, CDR2 YFSETQ. The CDR3 runs to 14 residues. V lost 4 bases to trimming and J lost 7 bases; unmatched junction nucleotides: 3. The CDR3 coding sequence is TGCGCCAGCAGCCGGGACAGGGTAAATTCACCCCTCCACTTT. This codes for CASSRDRVNSPLHF.

The chain employs TRBV6-4 and TRBJ2-6; 12 bases align to TRBD2. V lost 7 bases to trimming and J lost 1 base; unmatched junction nucleotides: 5. This CDR3 spans 17 amino acids. The germline gives CDR1 MRHNA, CDR2 SNTAGT. CDR3 sequence (DNA): TGTGCCAGCACGAGACTAGCGGGAGTTTCTGGGGCCAACGTCCTGACTTTC. Its translation: CASTRLAGVSGANVLTF.

This clonotype appeared many times. The rearrangement links TRBV12-3 or TRBV12-4 to TRBJ1-1, with D unclear. The CDR3 totals 15 residues. The V end was cut by 3 bases, the J end by 0 bases, with 11 bases between. Written as DNA, the CDR3 is TGTGCCAGCAGTTTGCCTGGGGTCTTGAACACTGAAGCTTTCTTT. As protein: CASSLPGVLNTEAFF.

This chain joins TRBV6-5 and TRBJ2-5; 11 positions match TRBD2. CDR3 length: 14 residues. Germline V lookup: CDR1 MNHEY, CDR2 SVGAGI. Unmatched junction bases numbered 5, after V lost 4 bases and J lost 7 bases. The CDR3 here is CASSSPGLAGTQYF. In DNA form, the CDR3 reads TGTGCCAGCAGTTCGCCTGGACTAGCGGGGACCCAGTACTTC.

About this clonotype itself: An end of the junction differs from the germline gene, which may be a read error. This chain connects TRBV9 to TRBJ2-7; no clear D gene. The CDR3 spans 13 residues. Germline CDR1 and CDR2: SGDLS and YYNGEE. The CDR3 is CASSVDESREQYF. In DNA form, the CDR3 reads TGTGCCAGCAGCGTAGACGAGTCCCGCGAGCAGTACTTT.

This clonotype was found many times. This chain connects TRBV7-9 to TRBJ2-2, with 13 bases fitting TRBD2. Germline assignment: CDR1 SEHNR and CDR2 FQNEAQ (reference sequence). The J segment lost 4 bases and the V segment lost 1 base, leaving 9 bases of the junction unmatched. The CDR3 covers 19 residues. The CDR3 region has the DNA TGTGCCAGCAGCTTAGAAATGTGGGGACTAGCGGGAATCACCGGGGAGCTGTTTTTT. Amino acids: CASSLEMWGLAGITGELFF.

This clonotype occurred many times. The V call is TRBV5-5, the J call TRBJ2-7; D could derive from TRBD1 or TRBD2 (7 bases each). The CDR3 has 15 residues. Trimming removed 5 bases from V and 3 bases from J, with 18 bases in between. Germline V CDR1 and CDR2: SGHKS, YYEKEE (reference sequence). The chain's CDR3 is CASSPPGGGYYEQYF. CDR3 bases: TGTGCCAGCAGTCCGCCAGGGGGAGGGTACTACGAGCAGTACTTC. Full variable domain (missing parts from reference TRBV5-5 and TRBJ2-7): DAGVTQSPTHLIKTRGQQVTLRCSPISGHKSVSWYQQVLGQGPQFIFQYYEKEERGRGNFPDRFSARQFPNYSSELNVNALLLGDSALYLCASSPPGGGYYEQYFGPGTRLTVT.

V gene TRBV15 combines with J gene TRBJ1-2; a weak D match, TRBD1 (6 bases). With 8 bases removed from V and 7 bases from J, the gap between germline ends came to 17 bases. The germline gives CDR1 LNHNV, CDR2 YYDKDF (reference sequence). The CDR3 has 13 residues. The CDR3 sequence is CATSVGGHSGYTF. The CDR3 DNA follows: TGTGCCACCTCAGTCGGGGGGCATAGTGGCTACACCTTC.

J is TRBJ2-7 and V is TRBV19; D could derive from TRBD1 or TRBD2 (6 bases each). Trimming removed 7 bases at V and 5 bases at J, with 15 bases between. In germline, CDR1 is LNHDA, CDR2 SQIVND (reference sequence). The CDR3 has 13 residues. CDR3 bases: TGTGCCAGTAACCCAGTCGGGGGCCACGAGCAGTACTTC. Translating gives CASNPVGGHEQYF.

This clonotype was observed many times. V gene TRBV7-2 combines with J gene TRBJ2-7, with D unresolved. The V end was cut by 5 bases, the J end by 3 bases, with 14 bases between. The CDR3 totals 14 residues. In germline, CDR1 is SGHTA, CDR2 FQGNSA. The CDR3 reads CASSLRSRNYEQYF. In DNA, the CDR3 is TGTGCCAGCAGCCTACGAAGCAGGAACTACGAGCAGTACTTC.

This clonotype was counted at least ten times. The rearrangement uses TRBV28 and TRBJ1-1; the match to TRBD1 covers 8 bases. The CDR3 has 14 residues. Looked up from germline, CDR1 is MDHEN and CDR2 is SYDVKM. V was pared by 3 bases and J by 7 bases, with 7 bases of the junction left unmatched. CDR3: CASSFNRGGGEAFF. The CDR3 nucleotides are TGTGCCAGCAGTTTTAACAGGGGGGGAGGTGAAGCTTTCTTT.

This clonotype was seen many times. The chain employs TRBV2 and TRBJ1-1, with 11 bases that match TRBD1. The germline V gene has CDR1 SNHLY and CDR2 FYNNEI. The CDR3 sequence is 15 residues long. V trimming: 6 bases; J trimming: 5 bases; junction bases outside the gene matches: 8. CDR3 protein: CASSVWGQGGTEAFF. The CDR3 DNA sequence: TGTGCCAGCAGCGTTTGGGGACAGGGGGGTACTGAAGCTTTCTTT. The whole variable domain, filled in from reference TRBV2 and TRBJ1-1, reads EPEVTQTPSHQVTQMGQEVILRCVPISNHLYFYWYRQILGQKVEFLVSFYNNEISEKSEIFDDQFSVERPDGSNFTLKIRSTKLEDSAMYFCASSVWGQGGTEAFFGQGTRLTVV.

This clonotype was seen only a few times. The chain has TRBV6-1 and TRBJ1-2, with a tentative D call TRBD1 (5 bases). The CDR3 loop spans 15 amino acids. Germline-derived CDR1 and CDR2 are MNHNS and SASEGT. The V gene lost 6 bases and the J gene lost 1 base, with 15 bases spanning the gap. The CDR3 coding sequence is TGTGCCAGCAGCGTTTCTCAGGGATATAACTATGGCTACACCTTC. It is translated as CASSVSQGYNYGYTF.

There are many counts of this clonotype. The chain recombines TRBV30 with TRBJ1-2; D is uncertain. V was trimmed by 0 bases and J by 5 bases, leaving 16 bases between them. This CDR3 has 15 amino acids. Germline loops: CDR1 GTSNPN, CDR2 SVGIG (reference sequence). The CDR3 region is CAWSVRASRSYGYTF. CDR3 nucleotide sequence: TGTGCCTGGAGTGTAAGGGCATCCCGCTCTTATGGCTACACCTTC.

This clonotype was counted many times. The chain is built from TRBV27 and TRBJ1-5; D might be TRBD1 (6 bases). The CDR3 runs to 16 residues. CDR1 is MNHEY and CDR2 is SMNVEV in the germline V gene (reference sequence). Trimming removed 0 bases at V and 2 bases at J, with 11 bases between. This CDR3 is CASSLSGAGGNQPQHF. The CDR3 coding sequence is TGTGCCAGCAGTTTATCGGGGGCAGGTGGCAATCAGCCCCAGCATTTT.

In its sample, this clonotype was seen many times. J is TRBJ2-2 and V is TRBV24-1; TRBD2 might be the D (5 bases). The V gene's germline CDR1 is KGHDR and CDR2 SFDVKD. This CDR3 comprises 14 residues. Trimming pared 5 bases from V and 6 bases from J, leaving 12 bases between. CDR3 sequence reads: CATSAPPGSGELFF. The CDR3 nucleotides are TGTGCCACCAGTGCCCCGCCGGGGTCCGGGGAGCTGTTTTTT.

This clonotype was found many times. The rearrangement links TRBV12-5 to TRBJ1-6, with 7 bases lining up with TRBD1. Germline V CDR1 and CDR2: LGHNT, FRNRAP. The CDR3 contains 15 residues. V shed 5 bases, J shed 3 bases, and the junction held 4 bases outside the gene matches. CDR3 coding DNA: TGTGCTAGTGGTCTCCGGGACAGCTATAATTCACCCCTCCACTTT. Its translation is CASGLRDSYNSPLHF.

This clonotype was seen at least ten times. The chain joins TRBV7-2 to TRBJ2-7; a possible D gene is TRBD2 (6 bases). Trimming stripped 3 bases from V and 3 bases from J, with 15 bases between. Germline lookup yields CDR1 SGHTA and CDR2 FQGNSA. This CDR3 has 15 residues. The CDR3 protein is CASSFGAGPGYEQYF. The CDR3 coding sequence is TGTGCCAGCAGCTTCGGGGCGGGACCTGGCTACGAGCAGTACTTC.

V gene TRBV12-3 or TRBV12-4 combines with J gene TRBJ1-2, with TRBD1 matching 9 bases. Trimming cost V 5 bases and J 6 bases; bases outside gene matches: 10. This CDR3 is 15 amino acids long. CDR3 sequence: CASSGTGIGSDGYTF. Here the CDR3 DNA reads TGTGCCAGCAGTGGGACAGGGATAGGGTCGGATGGCTACACCTTC.

This clonotype was observed a few times. J is TRBJ2-5 and V is TRBV6-1; 7 bases are a match to TRBD1. CDR3 size: 13 residues. Unmatched junction bases numbered 6, after V lost 4 bases and J lost 7 bases. Per germline, CDR1 MNHNS and CDR2 SASEGT. The CDR3 loop is CASSVTGDGTQYF. CDR3 nucleotides: TGTGCCAGCAGTGTTACAGGGGATGGGACCCAGTACTTC.

This clonotype was observed at least ten times. V and J are TRBV7-9 and TRBJ2-7, with D perhaps TRBD1 or TRBD2 (6 bases each). Germline loops: CDR1 SEHNR, CDR2 FQNEAQ (reference sequence). The CDR3 covers 15 residues. Trimming took off 4 bases at V and 4 bases at J, with 17 bases between the two ends. The CDR3 loop is CASSYWVGGEYEQYF. The CDR3 region has the DNA TGTGCCAGCAGCTATTGGGTGGGGGGCGAGTACGAGCAGTACTTC.